A single sample gave rise to the 15 T cell receptor beta chains below, sequenced in a study of graft-versus-host responses after intestinal transplantation. TCRdb keeps only in-frame clones here, not all; method: immunoSEQ multiplex PCR. Found here are about 21,000 clones, 89% of them singletons; the top ten hold under 6.5%. The specimen was PBMCs, collected just over 64 days after intestinal transplantation. These receptors were collected from a human patient who received an intestinal transplant, so some T cells may come from the graft donor.

The chain combines TRBV9 with TRBJ2-2; the match to TRBD2 covers 15 bases. Germline V gene lookup returns CDR1 SGDLS and CDR2 YYNGEE. The CDR3 is made up of 16 amino acids. J gave up 8 bases and V 4 bases, and 6 bases lay outside the gene matches. The CDR3 DNA follows: TGTGCCAGCAGCCCCACGGGACTAGCGGGGGGAGGGGAGCTGTTTTTT. Translated: CASSPTGLAGGGELFF.

This rearrangement joins TRBV27 to TRBJ1-2; D possibly corresponds to TRBD1 (6 bases). The CDR3 is 14 residues long. V was shortened by 0 bases and J by 5 bases, with 10 bases between the two germline ends. Per the germline V gene, CDR1 is MNHEY and CDR2 is SMNVEV (reference sequence). This chain's CDR3 is CASSLSGGAYGYTF. Here the CDR3 DNA reads TGTGCCAGCAGTTTATCGGGGGGGGCGTATGGCTACACCTTC.

Comments on this clone: The sample carries other DNA sequences with the same CDR3. The chain uses TRBV4-3 and TRBJ1-2; the D is unclear. The germline V gene has CDR1 LGHNA and CDR2 YSLEER. This CDR3 has 14 amino acids. Trimming took off 0 bases at V and 0 bases at J, with 5 bases between the two ends. The CDR3 nucleotides are TGCGCCAGCAGCCAAGACAGAGCTAACTATGGCTACACCTTC. As protein: CASSQDRANYGYTF.

The chain uses TRBV7-2 and TRBJ2-7; D perhaps matches TRBD2 (6 bases). CDR3 length: 14 residues. V shed 0 bases and J shed 3 bases, with 9 bases lying between them. Germline values: CDR1 SGHTA, CDR2 FQGNSA. CDR3 nucleotides: TGTGCCAGCAGCTTAGCGCTGCGGGGCTACGAGCAGTACTTC. Residues: CASSLALRGYEQYF.

The DNA of the CDR3 is TGTGCCAGCAGCTTAGAATCCGCTAGCTCCTACGAGCAGTACTTC. Amino acids: CASSLESASSYEQYF. The chain carries TRBV7-6 and TRBJ2-7; no clear D. CDR1 and CDR2 (germline): SGHVS, FNYEAQ. The CDR3 is 15 amino acids. V lost 1 base to trimming and J lost 0 bases, with 10 bases between them.

The chain combines TRBV4-3 with TRBJ1-1; D not resolved. CDR1 is LGHNA, CDR2 YSLEER, per germline. The V gene lost 4 bases and the J gene lost 1 base, with 7 bases spanning the gap. The CDR3 sequence is 13 residues long. The CDR3 loop is CASSPKRNTEAFF. The CDR3 DNA reads as TGCGCCAGCAGCCCAAAAAGGAACACTGAAGCTTTCTTT.

The CDR3 coding sequence is TGTGCCAGCAGCACAGATACGCAGTATTTT. Translating it yields CASSTDTQYF. This chain connects TRBV2 to TRBJ2-3, with no clear D. The CDR3 has 10 amino acids. The germline V gene has CDR1 SNHLY and CDR2 FYNNEI. V was clipped by 6 bases and J by 2 bases, with 0 bases between them.

In this sample, this clone turned up once. The chain links TRBV7-2 to TRBJ2-1; D is uncertain. CDR3 length: 16 residues. Germline V CDR1 and CDR2: SGHTA, FQGNSA. V lost 0 bases and J 3 bases, leaving 12 bases between the germline ends. CDR3 residues: CASSLAQTKFYNEQFF. The CDR3 DNA sequence: TGTGCCAGCAGCTTAGCTCAAACTAAATTCTACAATGAGCAGTTCTTC.

V usage is TRBV30 and J usage is TRBJ2-3, with D hard to call. V was shortened by 3 bases and J by 1 base, with 17 bases between the two germline ends. This CDR3 has 16 residues. The V gene's germline CDR1 is GTSNPN and CDR2 SVGIG (reference sequence). The CDR3 DNA sequence: TGTGCCTGGAGGGACCTCGACGGTTACGGCACAGATACGCAGTATTTT. Translated: CAWRDLDGYGTDTQYF.

This chain joins TRBV30 and TRBJ2-3; 10 bases are shared with TRBD2. Germline CDR1 and CDR2: GTSNPN and SVGIG (reference sequence). This CDR3 contains 13 residues. After removal of 4 bases from V and 4 bases from J, the junction contained 2 bases not matched to a gene. In nucleotides, the CDR3 is TGTGCCTGGACTAGCGGGGGTGCAGATACGCAGTATTTT. This gives the protein CAWTSGGADTQYF.

The CDR3 DNA sequence: TGCGCCAGCAGCCAAACCAGAGGGGGCTCCTATAATTCACCCCTCCACTTT. This gives the protein CASSQTRGGSYNSPLHF. The chain couples TRBV4-1 to TRBJ1-6, with D tentatively TRBD1 (6 bases). CDR1 and CDR2 from the germline V gene are MGHRA and YSYEKL. The CDR3 is 17 residues long. The germline V and J ends were trimmed by 2 bases and 0 bases, with 11 bases remaining between them.

The chain is built from TRBV30 and TRBJ1-6; TRBD1 is a possible D gene (6 bases). The V gene lost 5 bases and the J gene lost 8 bases, with 22 bases spanning the gap. CDR1 GTSNPN and CDR2 SVGIG come from the germline V gene (reference sequence). This CDR3 spans 16 amino acids. CDR3 residues: CAWGRGQLDRHSPLHF. The CDR3 DNA follows: TGTGCCTGGGGCCGAGGACAGTTAGATAGGCATTCACCCCTCCACTTT.

The chain has TRBV4-3 and TRBJ1-1, with D tentatively TRBD1 (5 bases). This CDR3 is built from 18 residues. V was cut by 3 bases and J by 4 bases, with 24 bases left in between. The germline CDR1 and CDR2 sequences are LGHNA and YSLEER. CDR3 DNA sequence: TGCGCCAGCAGCCAGTCCACCTCCCACGTCCAGGGAGGCACTGAAGCTTTCTTT. As protein: CASSQSTSHVQGGTEAFF.

The chain has TRBV11-2 and TRBJ2-5, with 11 bases identical to TRBD1. The V and J ends lost 3 bases and 5 bases, in that order; junction bases with no gene match: 5. This CDR3 contains 15 residues. Germline V gives CDR1 SGHAT, CDR2 FQNNGV. DNA for the CDR3: TGTGCCAGCAGCTTCGGACAGGGGGCGGAGGAGACCCAGTACTTC. Its translation is CASSFGQGAEETQYF.

The sample holds a few counts of this clone. The gene calls are TRBV27 and TRBJ1-1; D may be TRBD1 (5 bases). This CDR3 has 15 residues. Germline lookup yields CDR1 MNHEY and CDR2 SMNVEV (reference sequence). The V end was cut by 2 bases, the J end by 4 bases, with 14 bases between. DNA for the CDR3: TGTGCCAGCAGTTTAGGGACTCAAAGAACCACTGAAGCTTTCTTT. Its protein product is CASSLGTQRTTEAFF.